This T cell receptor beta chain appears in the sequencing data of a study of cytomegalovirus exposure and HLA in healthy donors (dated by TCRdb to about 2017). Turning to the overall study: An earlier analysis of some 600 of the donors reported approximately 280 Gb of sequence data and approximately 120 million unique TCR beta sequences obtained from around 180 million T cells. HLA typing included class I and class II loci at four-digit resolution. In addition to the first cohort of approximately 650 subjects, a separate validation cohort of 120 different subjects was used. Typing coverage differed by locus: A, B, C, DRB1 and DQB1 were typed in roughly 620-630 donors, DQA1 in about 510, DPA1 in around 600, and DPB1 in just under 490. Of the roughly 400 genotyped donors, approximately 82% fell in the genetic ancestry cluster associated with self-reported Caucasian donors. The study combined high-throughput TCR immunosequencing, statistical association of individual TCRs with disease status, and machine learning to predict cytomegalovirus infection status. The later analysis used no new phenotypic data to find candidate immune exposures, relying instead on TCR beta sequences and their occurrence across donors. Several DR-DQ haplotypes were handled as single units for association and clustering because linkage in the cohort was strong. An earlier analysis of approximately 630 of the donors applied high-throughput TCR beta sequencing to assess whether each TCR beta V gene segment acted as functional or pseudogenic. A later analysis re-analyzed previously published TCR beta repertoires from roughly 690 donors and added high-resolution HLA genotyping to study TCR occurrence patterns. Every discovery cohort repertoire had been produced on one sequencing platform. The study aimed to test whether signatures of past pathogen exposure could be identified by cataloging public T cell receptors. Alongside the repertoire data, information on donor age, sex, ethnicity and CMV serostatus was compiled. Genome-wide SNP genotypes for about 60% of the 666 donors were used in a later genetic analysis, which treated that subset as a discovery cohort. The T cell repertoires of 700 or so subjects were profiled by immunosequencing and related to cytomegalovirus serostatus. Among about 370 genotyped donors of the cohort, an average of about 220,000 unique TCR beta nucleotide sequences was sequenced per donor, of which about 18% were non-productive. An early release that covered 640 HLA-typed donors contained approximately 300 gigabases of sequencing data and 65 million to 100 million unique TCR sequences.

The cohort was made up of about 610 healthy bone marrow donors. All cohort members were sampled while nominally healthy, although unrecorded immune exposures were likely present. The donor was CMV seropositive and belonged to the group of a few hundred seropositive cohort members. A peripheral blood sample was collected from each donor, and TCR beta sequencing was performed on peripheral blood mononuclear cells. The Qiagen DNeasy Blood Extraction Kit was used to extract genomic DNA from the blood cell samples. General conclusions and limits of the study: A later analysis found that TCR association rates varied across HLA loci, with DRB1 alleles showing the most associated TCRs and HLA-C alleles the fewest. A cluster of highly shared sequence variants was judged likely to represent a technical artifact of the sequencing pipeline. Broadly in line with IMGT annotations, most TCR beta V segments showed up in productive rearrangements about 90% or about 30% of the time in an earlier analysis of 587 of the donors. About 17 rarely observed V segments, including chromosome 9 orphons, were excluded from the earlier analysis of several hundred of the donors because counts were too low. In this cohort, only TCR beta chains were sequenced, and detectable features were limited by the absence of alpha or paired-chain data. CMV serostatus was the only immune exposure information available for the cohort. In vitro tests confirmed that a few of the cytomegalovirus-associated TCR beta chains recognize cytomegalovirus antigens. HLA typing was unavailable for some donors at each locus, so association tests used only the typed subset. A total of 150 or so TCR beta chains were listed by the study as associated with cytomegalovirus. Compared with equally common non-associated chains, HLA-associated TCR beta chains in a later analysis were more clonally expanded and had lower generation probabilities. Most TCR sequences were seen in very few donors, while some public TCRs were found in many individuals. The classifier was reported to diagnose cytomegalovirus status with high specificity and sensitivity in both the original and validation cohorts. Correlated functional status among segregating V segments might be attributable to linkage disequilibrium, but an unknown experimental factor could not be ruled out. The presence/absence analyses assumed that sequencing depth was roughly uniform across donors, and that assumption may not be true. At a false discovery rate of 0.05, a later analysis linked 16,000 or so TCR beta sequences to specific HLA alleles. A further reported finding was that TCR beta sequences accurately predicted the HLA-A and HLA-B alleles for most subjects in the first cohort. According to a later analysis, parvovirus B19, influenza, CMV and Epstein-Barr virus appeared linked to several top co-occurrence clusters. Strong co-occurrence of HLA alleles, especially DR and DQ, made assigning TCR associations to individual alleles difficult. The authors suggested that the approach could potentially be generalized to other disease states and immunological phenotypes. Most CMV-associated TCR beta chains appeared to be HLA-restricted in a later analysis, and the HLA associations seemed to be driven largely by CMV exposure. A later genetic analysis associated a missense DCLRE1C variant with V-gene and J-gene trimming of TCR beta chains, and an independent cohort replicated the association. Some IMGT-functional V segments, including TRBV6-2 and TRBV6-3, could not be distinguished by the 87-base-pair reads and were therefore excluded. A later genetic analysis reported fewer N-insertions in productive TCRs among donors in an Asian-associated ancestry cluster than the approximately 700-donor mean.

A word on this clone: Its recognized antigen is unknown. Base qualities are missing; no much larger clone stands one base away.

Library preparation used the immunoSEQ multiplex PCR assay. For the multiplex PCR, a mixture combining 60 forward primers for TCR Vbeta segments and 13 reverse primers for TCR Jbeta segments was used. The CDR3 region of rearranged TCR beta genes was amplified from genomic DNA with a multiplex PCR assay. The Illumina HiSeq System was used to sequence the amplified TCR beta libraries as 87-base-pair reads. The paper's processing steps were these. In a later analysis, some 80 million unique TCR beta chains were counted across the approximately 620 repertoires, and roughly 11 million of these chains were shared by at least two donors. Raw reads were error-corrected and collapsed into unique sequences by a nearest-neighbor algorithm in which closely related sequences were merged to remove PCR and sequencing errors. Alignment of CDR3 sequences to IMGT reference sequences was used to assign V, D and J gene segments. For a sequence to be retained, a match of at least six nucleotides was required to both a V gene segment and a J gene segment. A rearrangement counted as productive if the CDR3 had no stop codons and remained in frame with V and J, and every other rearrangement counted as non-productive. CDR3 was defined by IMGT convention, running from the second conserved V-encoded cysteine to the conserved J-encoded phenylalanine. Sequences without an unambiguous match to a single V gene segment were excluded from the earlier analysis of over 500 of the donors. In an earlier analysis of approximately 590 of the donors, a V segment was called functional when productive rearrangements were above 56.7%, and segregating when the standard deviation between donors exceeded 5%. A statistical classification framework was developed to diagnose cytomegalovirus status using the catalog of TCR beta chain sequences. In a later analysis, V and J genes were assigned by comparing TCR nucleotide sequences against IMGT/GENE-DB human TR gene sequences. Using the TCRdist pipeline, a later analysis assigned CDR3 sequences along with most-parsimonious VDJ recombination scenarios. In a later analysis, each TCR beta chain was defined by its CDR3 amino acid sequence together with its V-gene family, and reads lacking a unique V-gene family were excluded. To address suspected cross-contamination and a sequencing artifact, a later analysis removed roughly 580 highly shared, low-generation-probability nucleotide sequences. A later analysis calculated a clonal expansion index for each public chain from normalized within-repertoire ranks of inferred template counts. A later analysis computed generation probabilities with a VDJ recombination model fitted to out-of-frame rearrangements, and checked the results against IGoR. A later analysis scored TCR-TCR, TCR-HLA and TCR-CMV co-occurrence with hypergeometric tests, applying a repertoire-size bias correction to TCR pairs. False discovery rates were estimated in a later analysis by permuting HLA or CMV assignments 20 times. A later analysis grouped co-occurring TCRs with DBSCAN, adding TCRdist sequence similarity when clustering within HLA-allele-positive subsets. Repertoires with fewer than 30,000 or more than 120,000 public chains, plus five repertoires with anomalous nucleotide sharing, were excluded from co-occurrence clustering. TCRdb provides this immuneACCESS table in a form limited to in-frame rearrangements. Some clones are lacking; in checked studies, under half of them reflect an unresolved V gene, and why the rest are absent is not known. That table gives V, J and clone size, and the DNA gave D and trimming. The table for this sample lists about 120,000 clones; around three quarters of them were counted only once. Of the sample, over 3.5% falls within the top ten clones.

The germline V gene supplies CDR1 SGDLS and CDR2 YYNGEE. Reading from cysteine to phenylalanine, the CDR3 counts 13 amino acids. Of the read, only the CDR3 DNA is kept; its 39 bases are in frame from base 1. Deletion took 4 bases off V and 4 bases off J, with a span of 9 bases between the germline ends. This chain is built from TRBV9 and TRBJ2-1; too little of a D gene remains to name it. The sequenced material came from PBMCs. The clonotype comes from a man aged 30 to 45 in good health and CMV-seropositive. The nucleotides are TGTGCCAGCAGCCTGCGAGATTACAATGAGCAGTTCTTC. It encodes CASSLRDYNEQFF.